This T cell receptor beta chain was observed in a study of CD8+ T cells in alopecia areata. RNA was isolated and reverse transcribed to cDNA, the sequencing template. Data came from immunoSEQ multiplex PCR; TCRdb stores just in-frame clones and leaves some out. This sample has 120,000 to 150,000 clones, with roughly 60% found just once. Study-level findings and limits: Greater clonality was observed in lesional scalp samples, especially alopecia totalis/universalis, versus normal scalp. Sequencing of scalp tissue also captures the resident alphabeta T cells of normal skin. Mice showed clearer TCR sharing than patients did, a gap that was possibly HLA-related.

In this sample, this clone turned up a few times. Its antigen is as yet unknown. CDR1 SQVTM and CDR2 ANQGSEA come from the germline V gene. Trimming took 5 bases from V and 8 from J; bases not matched to a gene: 11. The CDR3 has 13 amino acids. The sequencing input was CD8+ T cells sorted from blood. This clonotype was obtained from a human donor in good health. V and J are TRBV29-1 and TRBJ1-2; 7 positions agree with TRBD1. CDR3 amino acids: CSVQNRGLRGYTF. In DNA, the CDR3 is TGCAGCGTTCAGAACAGGGGTTTGCGGGGCTACACCTTC. Variable domain in full (rest from reference TRBV29-1 and TRBJ1-2): SAVISQKPSRDICQRGTSLTIQCQVDSQVTMMFWYRQQPGQSLTLIATANQGSEATYESGFVIDKFPISRPNLTFSTLTVSNMSPEDSSIYLCSVQNRGLRGYTFGSGTRLTVV.